This record concerns one T cell receptor beta chain sequence. Its antigen is as yet unknown. This sample was taken from a study of T cells in localized non-small cell lung cancer. Broader study findings: The tumor had only one region sequenced, so heterogeneity remains possible. Higher T cell density in the blood was associated with longer overall survival, whereas higher adjacent-lung clonality associated with shorter survival. In adjacent lung, a median around 57 of the top 100 tumor clones were found. Exceeding tumor, uninvolved adjacent lung had the highest T cell clonality.

The trim removed 4 bases at V and 2 bases at J, leaving 1 base unmatched. The CDR3 length is 15 residues. Germline lookup yields CDR1 SGHVS and CDR2 FQNEAQ. TCRdb keeps only in-frame clones here, not all; method: immunoSEQ multiplex PCR. The sample records roughly 24,000 clones, 81% being singletons. This chain joins TRBV7-8 and TRBJ2-2; 10 bases line up with TRBD1. Specimen: peripheral blood, collected before any cancer treatment. The receptor was isolated from a man aged 40-75 years with stage III squamous cell lung carcinoma. In nucleotides, the CDR3 is TGTGCCAGCAGCTCGACAGGGGGCAACACCGGGGAGCTGTTTTTT. It codes for CASSSTGGNTGELFF.